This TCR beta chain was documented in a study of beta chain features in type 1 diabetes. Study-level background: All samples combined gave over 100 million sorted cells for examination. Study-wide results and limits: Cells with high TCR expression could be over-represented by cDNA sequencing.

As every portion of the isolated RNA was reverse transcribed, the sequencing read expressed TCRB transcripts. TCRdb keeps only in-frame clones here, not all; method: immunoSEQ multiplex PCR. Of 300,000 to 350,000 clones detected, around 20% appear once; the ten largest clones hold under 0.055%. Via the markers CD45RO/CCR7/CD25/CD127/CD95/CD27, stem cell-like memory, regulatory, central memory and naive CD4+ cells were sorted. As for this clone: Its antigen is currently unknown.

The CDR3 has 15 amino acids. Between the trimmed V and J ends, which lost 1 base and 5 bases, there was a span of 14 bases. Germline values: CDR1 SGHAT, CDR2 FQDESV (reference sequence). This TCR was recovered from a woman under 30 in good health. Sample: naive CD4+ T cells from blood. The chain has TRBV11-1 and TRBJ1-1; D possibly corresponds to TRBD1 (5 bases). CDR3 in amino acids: CASSLGATGWTEAFF. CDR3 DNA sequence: TGTGCCAGCAGCTTAGGGGCAACAGGCTGGACTGAAGCTTTCTTT.